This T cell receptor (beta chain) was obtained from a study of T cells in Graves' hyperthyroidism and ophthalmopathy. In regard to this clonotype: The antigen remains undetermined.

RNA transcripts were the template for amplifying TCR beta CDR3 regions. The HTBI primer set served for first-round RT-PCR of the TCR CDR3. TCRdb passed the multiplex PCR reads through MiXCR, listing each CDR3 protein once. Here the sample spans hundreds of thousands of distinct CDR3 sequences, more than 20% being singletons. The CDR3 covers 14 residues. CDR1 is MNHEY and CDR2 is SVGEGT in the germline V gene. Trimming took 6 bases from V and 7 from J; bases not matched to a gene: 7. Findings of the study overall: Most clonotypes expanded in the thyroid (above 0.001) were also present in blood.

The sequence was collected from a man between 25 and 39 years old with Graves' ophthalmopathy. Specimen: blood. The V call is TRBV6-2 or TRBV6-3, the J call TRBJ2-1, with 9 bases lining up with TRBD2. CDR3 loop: CASSPRTSVNEQFF. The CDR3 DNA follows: TGTGCCAGCAGCCCCCGGACTAGCGTAAATGAGCAGTTCTTC.